This T cell receptor (beta chain) emerged from a study of CD8+ T cells in alopecia areata. PBMCs served as the source from which CD4+ and CD8+ T cells were sorted. The CDR3 is made up of 15 amino acids. V gave up 6 bases and J gave up 4 bases; unmatched junction bases: 7. The germline CDR1 and CDR2 sequences are MRHNA and SNTAGT. Whole-study findings and limits: Scalp samples also yield sequences of resident alphabeta T cells from normal skin. Especially in alopecia totalis/universalis, lesional scalp showed greater clonality than normal scalp did.

Extracted from the samples, RNA was reverse transcribed into cDNA to serve as the sequencing template. Here immunoSEQ multiplex PCR was the method, and the copy in TCRdb shows in-frame clones only, minus some. The sample shows 100,000 to 150,000 clones, around 45% of them seen only once. Of note for this clone: Its antigen is not identified.

The sequenced material came from NKG2D-low CD8+ T cells sorted from blood. The genes are TRBV6-4 and TRBJ2-1; 9 positions agree with TRBD1. This clonotype originated in a human donor with alopecia areata. Here the CDR3 reads CASSEGQGSYNEQFF. CDR3 nucleotide sequence: TGTGCCAGCAGCGAGGGACAGGGCTCTTACAATGAGCAGTTCTTC.